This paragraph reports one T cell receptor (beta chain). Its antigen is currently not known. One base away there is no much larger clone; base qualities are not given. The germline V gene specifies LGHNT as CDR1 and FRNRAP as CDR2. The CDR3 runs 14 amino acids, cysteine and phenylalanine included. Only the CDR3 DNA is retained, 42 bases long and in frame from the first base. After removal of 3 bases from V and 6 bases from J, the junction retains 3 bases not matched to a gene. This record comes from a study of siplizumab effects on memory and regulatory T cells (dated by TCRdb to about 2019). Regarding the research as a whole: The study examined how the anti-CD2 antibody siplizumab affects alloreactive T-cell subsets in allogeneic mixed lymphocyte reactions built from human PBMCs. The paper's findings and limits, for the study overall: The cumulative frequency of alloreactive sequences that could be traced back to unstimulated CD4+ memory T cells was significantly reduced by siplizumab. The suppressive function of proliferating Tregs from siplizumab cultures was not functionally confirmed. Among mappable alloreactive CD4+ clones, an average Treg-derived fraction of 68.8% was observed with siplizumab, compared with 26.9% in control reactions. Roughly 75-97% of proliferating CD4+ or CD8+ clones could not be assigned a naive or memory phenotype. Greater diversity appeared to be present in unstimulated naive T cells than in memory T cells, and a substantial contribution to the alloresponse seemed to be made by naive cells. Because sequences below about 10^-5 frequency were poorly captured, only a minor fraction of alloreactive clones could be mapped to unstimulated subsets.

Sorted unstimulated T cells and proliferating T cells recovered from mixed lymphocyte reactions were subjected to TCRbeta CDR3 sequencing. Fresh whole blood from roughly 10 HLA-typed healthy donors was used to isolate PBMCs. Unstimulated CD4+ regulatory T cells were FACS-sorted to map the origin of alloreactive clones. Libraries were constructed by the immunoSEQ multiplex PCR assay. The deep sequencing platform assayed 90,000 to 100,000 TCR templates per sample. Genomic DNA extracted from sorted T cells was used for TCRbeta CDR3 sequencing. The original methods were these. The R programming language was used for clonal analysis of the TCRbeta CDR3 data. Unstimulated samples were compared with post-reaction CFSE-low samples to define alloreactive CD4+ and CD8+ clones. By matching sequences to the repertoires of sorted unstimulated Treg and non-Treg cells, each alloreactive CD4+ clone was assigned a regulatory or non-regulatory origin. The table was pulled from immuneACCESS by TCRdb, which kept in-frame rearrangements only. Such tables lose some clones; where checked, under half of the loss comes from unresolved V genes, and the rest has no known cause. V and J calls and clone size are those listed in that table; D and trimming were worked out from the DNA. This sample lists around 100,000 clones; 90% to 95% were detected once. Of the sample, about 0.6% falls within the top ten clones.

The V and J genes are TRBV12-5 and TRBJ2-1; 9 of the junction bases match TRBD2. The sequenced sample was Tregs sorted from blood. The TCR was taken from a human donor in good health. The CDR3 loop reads CASGLGTSSNEQFF. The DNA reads TGTGCTAGTGGTTTAGGGACTAGCTCCAATGAGCAGTTCTTC.